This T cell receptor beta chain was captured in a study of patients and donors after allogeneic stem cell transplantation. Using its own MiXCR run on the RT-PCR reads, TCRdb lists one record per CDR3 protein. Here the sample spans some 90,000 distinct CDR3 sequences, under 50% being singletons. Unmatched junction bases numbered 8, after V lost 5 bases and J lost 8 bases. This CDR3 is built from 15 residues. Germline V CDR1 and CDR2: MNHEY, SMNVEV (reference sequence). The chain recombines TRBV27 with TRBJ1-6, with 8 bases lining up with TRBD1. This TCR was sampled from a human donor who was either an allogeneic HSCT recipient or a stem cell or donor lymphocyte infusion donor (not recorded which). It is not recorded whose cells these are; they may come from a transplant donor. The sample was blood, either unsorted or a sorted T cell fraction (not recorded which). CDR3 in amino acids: CASSHLGQGDSPLHF. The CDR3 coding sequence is TGTGCCAGCAGTCATCTCGGACAGGGAGATTCACCCCTCCACTTT.